What follows are 10 T cell receptor beta chains derived from one specimen sequenced in a study of OX40 agonist ivuxolimab in advanced cancers. Library preparation employed the immunoSEQ multiplex PCR assay. TCRdb limited this immuneACCESS table to in-frame rearrangements with V and J called. A share of clones is missing; checked studies link under half to unresolved V genes, and the rest is unexplained. The table for this sample lists 70,000 or so clones; about 85% of them were counted only once. Roughly 6.1% of the sample rests with the top ten. The material sequenced was CD4+ or CD8+ T cells sorted from blood, taken in a trial of the OX40 agonist ivuxolimab. The receptors come from an adult with an advanced solid tumor such as melanoma, head and neck, liver or kidney cancer.

This rearrangement joins TRBV7-9 to TRBJ2-7; possibly TRBD1 for D (7 bases). Trimming cost V 5 bases and J 2 bases, with 10 bases left between them. Germline loops: CDR1 SEHNR, CDR2 FQNEAQ (reference sequence). The CDR3 covers 13 residues. In nucleotides, the CDR3 is TGTGCCAGCAGCGCGGGACAGCCCTACGAGCAGTACTTC. As protein: CASSAGQPYEQYF.

This clone has a single count. The chain combines TRBV7-2 with TRBJ2-1; D remains ambiguous. V lost 1 base, J lost 8 bases, and 9 bases lay in between. CDR3 length: 13 residues. Looked up from germline, CDR1 is SGHTA and CDR2 is FQGNSA. The CDR3 coding sequence is TGTGCCAGCAGCTTAGGCTATTTCTATGAGCAGTTCTTC. This sequence encodes CASSLGYFYEQFF.

About this clone: Relative to the germline gene, one junction end is altered; a read error may explain this. This chain uses TRBV3-1 (or the pseudogene TRBV3-2) with TRBJ2-7; TRBD2 aligns across 7 bases. Germline V CDR1 and CDR2: LGHDT, YNNKEL (reference sequence). The CDR3 totals 9 residues. CDR3 region: CPRDSGRFF. The CDR3 DNA follows: TGTCCGCGGGATAGCGGGCGCTTCTTC.

This chain connects TRBV5-4 to TRBJ1-1; D gene uncertain. This CDR3 is 13 amino acids long. Germline V gives CDR1 SGHNT, CDR2 YYREEE (reference sequence). The germline V and J ends were trimmed by 5 bases and 0 bases, with 8 bases remaining between them. The CDR3 protein is CASSRHLNTEAFF. The CDR3, as DNA: TGTGCCAGCAGTCGACACTTGAACACTGAAGCTTTCTTT.

This clone has just one count. The chain couples TRBV27 to TRBJ1-6; weak D call: TRBD1 (6 bases). Trimming shortened V by 2 bases and J by 8 bases, and 16 bases separated the two germline ends. CDR3 length equals 16 residues. Germline V lookup: CDR1 MNHEY, CDR2 SMNVEV (reference sequence). CDR3 amino acids: CASSLKGVVRYSPLHF. CDR3 nucleotide sequence: TGTGCCAGCAGTTTAAAGGGGGTGGTTCGATATTCACCCCTCCACTTT.

The CDR3 bases are TGTGCCAGCAGCGTGGCGACAGGGGGTATTGGAAACACCATATATTTT. Translating it yields CASSVATGGIGNTIYF. The chain couples TRBV5-6 to TRBJ1-3, with TRBD1 matching over 9 bases. V lost 4 bases, J lost 3 bases, and 8 bases stayed unmatched. CDR3 size: 16 residues. In germline, CDR1 is SGHDT, CDR2 YYEEEE.

The chain uses TRBV5-1 and TRBJ1-1, with D possibly matching TRBD1 (6 bases). The V end was cut by 4 bases, the J end by 2 bases, with 12 bases between. CDR3 size: 14 residues. Germline lookup yields CDR1 SGHRS and CDR2 YFSETQ. CDR3 coding DNA: TGCGCCAGCAGCAGCGGGACAATAAACACTGAAGCTTTCTTT. It translates to CASSSGTINTEAFF.

The chain carries TRBV19 and TRBJ2-7; a possible D gene is TRBD2 (6 bases). CDR1 is LNHDA, CDR2 SQIVND, per germline (reference sequence). V was cut by 4 bases and J by 1 base, with 17 bases left in between. The CDR3 sequence is 16 residues long. The CDR3 DNA is TGTGCCAGTAGTAGGAGGGCGGGTCCAGAATCCTACGAGCAGTACTTC. Translation gives CASSRRAGPESYEQYF. The variable domain in full, with the rest retrieved from reference TRBV19 and TRBJ2-7, is DGGITQSPKYLFRKEGQNVTLSCEQNLNHDAMYWYRQDPGQGLRLIYYSQIVNDFQKGDIAEGYSVSREKKESFPLTVTSAQKNPTAFYLCASSRRAGPESYEQYFGPGTRLTVT.

The chain uses TRBV11-2 and TRBJ2-7; TRBD1 aligns across 8 bases. Losses at the gene ends were 4 bases for V and 1 base for J; bases not matched to a gene: 6. The CDR3 has 15 residues. Germline CDR1 reads SGHAT; CDR2 reads FQNNGV. CDR3: CASSSFRDRSYEQYF. Written as DNA, the CDR3 is TGTGCCAGCAGCTCGTTCCGGGACAGGTCCTACGAGCAGTACTTC.

The chain joins TRBV29-1 to TRBJ1-1, with a possible D match to TRBD1 (6 bases). Per the germline V gene, CDR1 is SQVTM and CDR2 is ANQGSEA. Between the trimmed V and J ends, which lost 8 bases and 4 bases, there was a span of 14 bases. The CDR3 is 12 amino acids. The CDR3 coding sequence is TGCAGCTTACAGCGGGACACCACTGAAGCTTTCTTT. It is translated as CSLQRDTTEAFF.